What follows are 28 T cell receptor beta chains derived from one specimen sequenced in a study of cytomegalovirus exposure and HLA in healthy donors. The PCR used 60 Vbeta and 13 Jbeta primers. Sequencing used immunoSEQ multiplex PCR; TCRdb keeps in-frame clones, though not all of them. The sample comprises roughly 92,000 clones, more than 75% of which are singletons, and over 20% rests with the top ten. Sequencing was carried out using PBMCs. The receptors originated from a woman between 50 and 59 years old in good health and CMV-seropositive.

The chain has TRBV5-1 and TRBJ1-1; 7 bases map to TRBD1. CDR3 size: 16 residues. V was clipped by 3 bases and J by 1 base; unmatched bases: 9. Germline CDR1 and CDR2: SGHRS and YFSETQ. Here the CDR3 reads CASSSSTGMRNTEAFF. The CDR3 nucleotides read TGCGCCAGCAGCTCGTCGACAGGGATGAGGAACACTGAAGCTTTCTTT. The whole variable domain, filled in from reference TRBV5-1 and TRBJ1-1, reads KAGVTQTPRYLIKTRGQQVTLSCSPISGHRSVSWYQQTPGQGLQFLFEYFSETQRNKGNFPGRFSGRQFSNSRSEMNVSTLELGDSALYLCASSSSTGMRNTEAFFGQGTRLTVV.

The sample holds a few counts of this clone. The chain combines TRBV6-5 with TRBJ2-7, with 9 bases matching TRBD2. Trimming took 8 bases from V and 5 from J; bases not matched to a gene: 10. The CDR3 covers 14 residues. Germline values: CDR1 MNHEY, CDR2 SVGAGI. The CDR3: CASRQGLASHEQYV. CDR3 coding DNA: TGTGCCAGCCGTCAAGGACTAGCGTCCCACGAGCAGTACGTC.

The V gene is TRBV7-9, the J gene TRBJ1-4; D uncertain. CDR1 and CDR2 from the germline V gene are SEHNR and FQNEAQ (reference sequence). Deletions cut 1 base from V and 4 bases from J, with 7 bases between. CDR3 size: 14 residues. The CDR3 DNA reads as TGTGCCAGCAGCTTAGGGTCTATTAATGAAAAACTGTTTTTT. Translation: CASSLGSINEKLFF.

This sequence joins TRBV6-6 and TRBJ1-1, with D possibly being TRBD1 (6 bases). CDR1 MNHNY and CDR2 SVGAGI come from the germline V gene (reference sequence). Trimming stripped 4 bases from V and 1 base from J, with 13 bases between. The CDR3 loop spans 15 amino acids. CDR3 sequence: CASSFSPGQNTEAFF. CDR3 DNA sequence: TGTGCCAGCAGTTTCTCTCCGGGACAGAACACTGAAGCTTTCTTT.

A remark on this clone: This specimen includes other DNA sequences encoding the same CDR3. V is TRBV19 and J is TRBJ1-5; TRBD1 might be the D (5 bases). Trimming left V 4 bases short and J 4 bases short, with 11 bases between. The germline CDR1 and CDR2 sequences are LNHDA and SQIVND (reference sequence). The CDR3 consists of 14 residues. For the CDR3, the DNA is TGTGCCAGTAGTACCACAGGACCAAATCAGCCCCAGCATTTT. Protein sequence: CASSTTGPNQPQHF.

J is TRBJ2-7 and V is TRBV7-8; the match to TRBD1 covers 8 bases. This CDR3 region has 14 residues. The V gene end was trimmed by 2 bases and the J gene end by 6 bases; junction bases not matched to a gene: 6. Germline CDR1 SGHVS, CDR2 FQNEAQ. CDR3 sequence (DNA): TGTGCCAGCAGCTTAAGTGACAGGGGTAGCGAGCAGTACTTC. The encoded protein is CASSLSDRGSEQYF.

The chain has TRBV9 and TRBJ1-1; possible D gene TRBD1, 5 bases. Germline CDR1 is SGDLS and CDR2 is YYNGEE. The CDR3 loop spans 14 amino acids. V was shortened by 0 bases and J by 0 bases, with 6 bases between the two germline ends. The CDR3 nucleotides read TGTGCCAGCAGCGTAGAGGACATGAACACTGAAGCTTTCTTT. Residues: CASSVEDMNTEAFF.

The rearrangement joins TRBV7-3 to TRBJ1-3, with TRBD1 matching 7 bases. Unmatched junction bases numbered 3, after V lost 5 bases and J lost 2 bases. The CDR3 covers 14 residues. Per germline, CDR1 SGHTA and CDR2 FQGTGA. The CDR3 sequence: CASSRTGAGNTIYF. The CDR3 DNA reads TGTGCCAGCAGCCGAACAGGGGCTGGAAACACCATATATTTT. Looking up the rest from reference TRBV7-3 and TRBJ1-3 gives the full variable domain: GAGVSQTPSNKVTEKGKYVELRCDPISGHTALYWYRQSLGQGPEFLIYFQGTGAADDSGLPNDRFFAVRPEGSVSTLKIQRTERGDSAVYLCASSRTGAGNTIYFGEGSWLTVV.

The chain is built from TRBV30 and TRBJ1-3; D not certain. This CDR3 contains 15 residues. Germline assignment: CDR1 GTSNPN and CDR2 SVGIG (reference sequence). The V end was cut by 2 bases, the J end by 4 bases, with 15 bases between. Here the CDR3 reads CAWSHLTGSGNTIYF. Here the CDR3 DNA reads TGTGCCTGGAGTCATCTAACGGGGTCAGGAAACACCATATATTTT. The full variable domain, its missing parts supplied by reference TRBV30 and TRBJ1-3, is SQTIHQWPATLVQPVGSPLSLECTVEGTSNPNLYWYRQAAGRGLQLLFYSVGIGQISSEVPQNLSASRPQDRQFILSSKKLLLSDSGFYLCAWSHLTGSGNTIYFGEGSWLTVV.

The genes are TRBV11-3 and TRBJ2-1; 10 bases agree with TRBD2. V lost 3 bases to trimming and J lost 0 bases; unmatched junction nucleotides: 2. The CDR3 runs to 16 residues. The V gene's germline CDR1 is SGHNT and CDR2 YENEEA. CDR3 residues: CASSFPSGSSYNEQFF. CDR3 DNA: TGTGCCAGCAGCTTCCCTAGCGGGAGCTCCTACAATGAGCAGTTCTTC.

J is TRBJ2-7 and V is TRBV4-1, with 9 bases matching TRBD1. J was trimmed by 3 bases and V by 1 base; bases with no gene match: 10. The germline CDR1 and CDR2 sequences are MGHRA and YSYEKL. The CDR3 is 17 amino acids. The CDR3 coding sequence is TGCGCCAGCAGCCAAGGGACAGGGACAGGGTTCATCTACGAGCAGTACTTC. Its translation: CASSQGTGTGFIYEQYF.

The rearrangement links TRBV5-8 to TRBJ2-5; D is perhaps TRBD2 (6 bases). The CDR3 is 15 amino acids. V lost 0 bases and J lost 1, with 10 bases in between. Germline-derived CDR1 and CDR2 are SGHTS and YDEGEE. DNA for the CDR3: TGTGCCAGCAGCTTGGGGCGGCGGGGCCAAGAGACCCAGTACTTC. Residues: CASSLGRRGQETQYF. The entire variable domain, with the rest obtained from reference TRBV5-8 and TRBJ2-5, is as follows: EAGVTQSPTHLIKTRGQQATLRCSPISGHTSVYWYQQALGLGLQFLLWYDEGEERNRGNFPPRFSGRQFPNYSSELNVNALELEDSALYLCASSLGRRGQETQYFGPGTRLLVL.

CDR3 protein: CASSRFGQGGDQPQHF. The CDR3 DNA is TGCGCCAGCAGCCGCTTTGGACAGGGGGGCGATCAGCCCCAGCATTTT. This sequence joins TRBV4-1 and TRBJ1-5, with 10 bases fitting TRBD1. The V gene end was trimmed by 4 bases and the J gene end by 5 bases; junction bases not matched to a gene: 8. This CDR3 has 16 residues. Germline CDR1 reads MGHRA; CDR2 reads YSYEKL.

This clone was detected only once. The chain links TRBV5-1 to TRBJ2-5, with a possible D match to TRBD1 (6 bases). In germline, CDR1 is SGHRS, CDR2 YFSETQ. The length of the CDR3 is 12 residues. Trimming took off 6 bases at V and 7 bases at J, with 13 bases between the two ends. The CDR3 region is CASNDQGGTQYF. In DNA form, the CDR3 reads TGCGCCAGCAACGACCAAGGGGGGACCCAGTACTTC.

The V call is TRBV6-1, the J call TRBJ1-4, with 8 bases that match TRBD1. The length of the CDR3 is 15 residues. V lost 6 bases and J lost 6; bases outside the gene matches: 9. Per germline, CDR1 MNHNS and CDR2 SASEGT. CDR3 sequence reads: CASRVSDRVDEKLFF. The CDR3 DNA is TGTGCCAGCAGGGTCTCGGACAGGGTGGATGAAAAACTGTTTTTT.

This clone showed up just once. CDR3 sequence reads: CASSPGGSSMNTEAFF. CDR3 coding DNA: TGTGCCAGCAGCCCGGGGGGCTCTAGCATGAACACTGAAGCTTTCTTT. This chain links TRBV11-1 with TRBJ1-1, with a possible D match to TRBD1 (6 bases). CDR3 length equals 16 residues. The V end lost 5 bases, the J end lost 0 bases, and 16 bases lay between the germline ends. Per germline, CDR1 SGHAT and CDR2 FQDESV (reference sequence).

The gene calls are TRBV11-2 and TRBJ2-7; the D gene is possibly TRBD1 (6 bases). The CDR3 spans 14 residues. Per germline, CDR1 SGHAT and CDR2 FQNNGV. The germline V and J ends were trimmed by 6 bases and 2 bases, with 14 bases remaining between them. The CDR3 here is CASSNRQAAYEQYF. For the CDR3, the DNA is TGTGCCAGCAGTAATAGACAGGCAGCCTACGAGCAGTACTTC.

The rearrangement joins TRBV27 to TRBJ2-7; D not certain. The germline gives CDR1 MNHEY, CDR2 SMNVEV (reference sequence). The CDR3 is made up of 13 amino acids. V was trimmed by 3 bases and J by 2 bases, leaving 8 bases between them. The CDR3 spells CASSFTVPYEQYF. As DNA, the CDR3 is TGTGCCAGCAGTTTCACAGTTCCCTACGAGCAGTACTTC.

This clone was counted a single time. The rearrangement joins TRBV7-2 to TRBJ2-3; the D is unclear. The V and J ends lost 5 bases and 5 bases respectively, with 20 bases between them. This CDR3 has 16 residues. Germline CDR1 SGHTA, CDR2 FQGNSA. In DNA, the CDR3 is TGTGCCAGCAGCCCCCCCGGCAGAAGCCCGGGAGATACGCAGTATTTT. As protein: CASSPPGRSPGDTQYF. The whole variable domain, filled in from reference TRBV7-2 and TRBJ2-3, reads GAGVSQSPSNKVTEKGKDVELRCDPISGHTALYWYRQSLGQGLEFLIYFQGNSAPDKSGLPSDRFSAERTGGSVSTLTIQRTQQEDSAVYLCASSPPGRSPGDTQYFGPGTRLTVL.

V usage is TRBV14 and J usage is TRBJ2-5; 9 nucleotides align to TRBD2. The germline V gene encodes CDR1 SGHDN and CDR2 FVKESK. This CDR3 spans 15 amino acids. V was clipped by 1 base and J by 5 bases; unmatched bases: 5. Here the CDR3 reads CASSQGSSGIETQYF. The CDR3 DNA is TGTGCCAGCAGCCAAGGGTCTAGCGGGATTGAGACCCAGTACTTC. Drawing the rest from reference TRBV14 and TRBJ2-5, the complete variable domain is EAGVTQFPSHSVIEKGQTVTLRCDPISGHDNLYWYRRVMGKEIKFLLHFVKESKQDESGMPNNRFLAERTGGTYSTLKVQPAELEDSGVYFCASSQGSSGIETQYFGPGTRLLVL.

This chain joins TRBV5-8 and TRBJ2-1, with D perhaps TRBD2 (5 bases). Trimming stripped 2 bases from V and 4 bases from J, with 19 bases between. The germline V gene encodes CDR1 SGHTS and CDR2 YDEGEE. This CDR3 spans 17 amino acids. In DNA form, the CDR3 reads TGTGCCAGCAGCTTTCTCAACTCAACTAGGGTTTACAATGAGCAGTTCTTC. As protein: CASSFLNSTRVYNEQFF.

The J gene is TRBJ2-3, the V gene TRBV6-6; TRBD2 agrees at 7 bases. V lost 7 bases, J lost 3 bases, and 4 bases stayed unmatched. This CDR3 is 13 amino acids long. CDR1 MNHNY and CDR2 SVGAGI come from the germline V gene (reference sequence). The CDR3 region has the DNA TGTGCCAGCACTGCAGCGGGAACAGATACGCAGTATTTT. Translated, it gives CASTAAGTDTQYF.

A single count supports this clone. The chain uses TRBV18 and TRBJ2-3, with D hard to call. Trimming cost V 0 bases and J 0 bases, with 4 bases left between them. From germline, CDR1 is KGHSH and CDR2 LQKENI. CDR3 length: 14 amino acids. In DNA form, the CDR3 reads TGTGCCAGCTCACCACCGGGCAGCACAGATACGCAGTATTTT. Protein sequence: CASSPPGSTDTQYF.

The CDR3 here is CASSRRGLFSDTQYF. The CDR3 nucleotides are TGTGCCAGTAGTAGGAGGGGGCTTTTTTCAGATACGCAGTATTTT. This chain uses TRBV19 with TRBJ2-3; possibly TRBD1 for D (7 bases). The CDR3 spans 15 residues. Germline V gene sequence: CDR1 LNHDA, CDR2 SQIVND (reference sequence). The V end was cut by 4 bases, the J end by 4 bases, with 15 bases between.

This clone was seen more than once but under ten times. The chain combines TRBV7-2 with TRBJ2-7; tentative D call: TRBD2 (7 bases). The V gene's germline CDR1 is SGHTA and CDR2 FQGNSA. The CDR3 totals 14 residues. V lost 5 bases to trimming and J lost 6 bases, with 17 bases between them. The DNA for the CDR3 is TGTGCCAGCAGCCCAAGGGGGGGGGCCACCGAGCAGTACTTC. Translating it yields CASSPRGGATEQYF.

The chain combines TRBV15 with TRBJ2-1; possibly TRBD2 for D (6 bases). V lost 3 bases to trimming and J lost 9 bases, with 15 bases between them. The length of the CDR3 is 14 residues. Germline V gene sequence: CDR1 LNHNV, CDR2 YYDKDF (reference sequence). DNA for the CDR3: TGTGCCACCAGCAGCCCCCGGGGAGCGGGTGAGCAGTTCTTC. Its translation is CATSSPRGAGEQFF.

The chain's CDR3 is CASGDSNSYEQYV. In DNA form, the CDR3 reads TGTGCCAGCGGGGACAGCAACTCCTACGAGCAGTACGTC. This chain connects TRBV2 to TRBJ2-7, with TRBD1 identical over 7 bases. The CDR3 loop spans 13 amino acids. Trimming at V came to 8 bases and at J to 0 bases, leaving 4 bases not matched to a gene. CDR1 is SNHLY, CDR2 FYNNEI, per germline.

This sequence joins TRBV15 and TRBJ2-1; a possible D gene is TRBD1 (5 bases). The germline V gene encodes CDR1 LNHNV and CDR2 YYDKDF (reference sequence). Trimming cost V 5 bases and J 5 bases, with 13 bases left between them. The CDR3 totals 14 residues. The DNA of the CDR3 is TGTGCCACCAGCTTTTTTCGACAGAACAATGAGCAGTTCTTC. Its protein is CATSFFRQNNEQFF.